The 4 T cell receptor beta chains given below trace back to one sample, sequenced in a study of graft-versus-host responses after intestinal transplantation. Here immunoSEQ multiplex PCR was the method, and the copy in TCRdb shows in-frame clones only, minus some. The data contain 35,000 to 50,000 clones, roughly 93% of them seen just once; the ten biggest clones take up 20% to 25%. Antigen specificity for these receptors is unknown. Here the sequenced sample was unstimulated CD8+ T cells sorted from spleen or lymph node cells, taken before transplant. The origin of the receptors is a human donor who was the organ donor for an intestinal transplant.

This chain links TRBV29-1 with TRBJ2-6; D is undetermined. The CDR3 length is 13 residues. V was pared by 2 bases and J by 0 bases, with 2 bases between. The V gene's germline CDR1 is SQVTM and CDR2 ANQGSEA. CDR3 bases: TGCAGCGTTGAAAGCTCTGGGGCCAACGTCCTGACTTTC. Translating gives CSVESSGANVLTF.

The chain is built from TRBV11-2 and TRBJ2-1; TRBD2 aligns across 15 bases. This CDR3 has 19 residues. The V segment lost 5 bases and the J segment 3 bases; nucleotides outside the gene matches: 11. The germline gives CDR1 SGHAT, CDR2 FQNNGV. CDR3 protein: CASSPGLAGGGGLYNEQFF. CDR3 sequence (DNA): TGTGCCAGCAGCCCGGGACTAGCGGGAGGCGGGGGGCTCTACAATGAGCAGTTCTTC. Combining the CDR3 with reference TRBV11-2 and TRBJ2-1 gives the whole variable domain EAGVAQSPRYKIIEKRQSVAFWCNPISGHATLYWYQQILGQGPKLLIQFQNNGVVDDSQLPKDRFSAERLKGVDSTLKIQPAKLEDSAVYLCASSPGLAGGGGLYNEQFFGPGTRLTVL.

The chain combines TRBV7-3 with TRBJ2-2; TRBD1 matches at 8 bases. Germline-derived CDR1 and CDR2 are SGHTA and FQGTGA. V lost 5 bases to trimming and J lost 4 bases; unmatched junction nucleotides: 6. This CDR3 is 15 amino acids long. The CDR3 sequence: CASSNGQGSTGELFF. The CDR3 coding sequence is TGTGCCAGCAGCAATGGACAGGGTAGCACCGGGGAGCTGTTTTTT.

The V gene is TRBV6-6, the J gene TRBJ2-7; tentatively, D is TRBD1 or TRBD2 (6 bases each). Trimming took 7 bases from V and 1 from J, leaving 14 bases between them. The CDR3 has 14 amino acids. In germline, CDR1 is MNHNY, CDR2 SVGAGI (reference sequence). CDR3: CASTWGARSYEQYF. The CDR3 DNA is TGTGCCAGCACATGGGGGGCGCGTTCCTACGAGCAGTACTTC.